The present TCR beta chain was sequenced within a study of T-cell memory formation after mild COVID-19. Background on the study: TCR clustering was largely donor specific.

Researchers used 5'RACE with constant-segment primers to make TCR alpha and TCR beta cDNA libraries that carry sample barcodes and UMIs. Each CDR3 protein gets one entry after TCRdb re-called the 5' RACE reads with MiXCR. The data contain fewer than 700,000 distinct CDR3 sequences, about 22% of them singletons. Study-level findings and limits: Memory from before infection featured some responding clones, which suggests cross-reactive memory joined. Day 15 to 85 contracting clones showed balanced CD4/CD8; day 15 to 37 expanders favored CD4+.

This clonotype was counted a few times. The antigen remains unidentified. CDR3 size: 15 residues. With 3 bases clipped from V and 4 bases from J, the junction kept 8 bases outside the gene matches. This sequence was found in an adult woman who had mild COVID-19 (a few samples of this study predate the infection). Cell type and time point are not known. The specimen sequenced was PBMCs or a T cell subset sorted from them (not recorded which). The chain carries TRBV12-3 or TRBV12-4 and TRBJ2-5, with 7 bases identical to TRBD2. For the CDR3, the DNA is TGTGCCAGCAGTTTTGCGGGGAGGGCCAGAGAGACCCAGTACTTC. Its translation: CASSFAGRARETQYF.